These 32 T cell receptor beta chains were all obtained from the same sample, sequenced in a study of CD8+ T cells in alopecia areata. cDNA reverse transcribed from extracted RNA served as the sequencing template. The data were produced by immunoSEQ multiplex PCR, yet TCRdb's version contains in-frame clones alone and is incomplete. The sample lists hundreds of thousands of clones, 67% occurring once. The sample here was CD4+ T cells sorted from blood, taken at week 0. These receptors all come from a human donor with alopecia areata.

The chain carries TRBV15 and TRBJ1-5; no clear D gene. The CDR3 length is 15 residues. V lost 0 bases and J 1 base, leaving 7 bases between the germline ends. CDR1 and CDR2 (germline): LNHNV, YYDKDF (reference sequence). The CDR3 reads CATSRDGGSNQPQHF. CDR3 DNA sequence: TGTGCCACCAGCAGAGATGGAGGAAGCAATCAGCCCCAGCATTTT.

There are a few counts of this clone. The V gene is TRBV5-1, the J gene TRBJ2-5, with TRBD2 matching 10 bases. The germline CDR1 and CDR2 sequences are SGHRS and YFSETQ. J gave up 5 bases and V 4 bases, and 8 bases lay outside the gene matches. The CDR3 is 15 residues long. CDR3 sequence reads: CASSISGGAEETQYF. CDR3 nucleotide sequence: TGCGCCAGCAGCATCAGCGGGGGGGCCGAGGAGACCCAGTACTTC.

The chain joins TRBV29-1 to TRBJ1-4; D is uncertain. The CDR3 extends over 12 amino acids. Germline V gene sequence: CDR1 SQVTM, CDR2 ANQGSEA. V was shortened by 2 bases and J by 3 bases, with 4 bases between the two germline ends. The CDR3 DNA sequence: TGCAGCGTTGAACAGGCTAATGAAAAACTGTTTTTT. This encodes CSVEQANEKLFF.

This clone has just one count. This chain joins TRBV29-1 and TRBJ2-5, with TRBD1 matching over 9 bases. This CDR3 spans 16 amino acids. CDR1 and CDR2 from the germline V gene are SQVTM and ANQGSEA. V gave up 7 bases and J gave up 4 bases; unmatched junction bases: 16. The CDR3 is CSAGGTGKRLRETQYF. The CDR3 DNA follows: TGCAGCGCCGGAGGGACAGGGAAGAGATTAAGAGAGACCCAGTACTTC.

The chain combines TRBV7-2 with TRBJ2-5; D might be TRBD1 or TRBD2, each matching 5 bases. V lost 5 bases, J lost 5 bases, and 15 bases lay in between. The CDR3 runs 14 residues. Germline V CDR1 and CDR2: SGHTA, FQGNSA. DNA of the CDR3: TGTGCCAGCAGCCACCCGGGGCCTGTGGAGACCCAGTACTTC. It codes for CASSHPGPVETQYF.

This chain connects TRBV5-1 to TRBJ2-1; D is uncertain. The CDR3 has 13 amino acids. Trimming stripped 4 bases from V and 9 bases from J, with 14 bases between. Germline V gene lookup returns CDR1 SGHRS and CDR2 YFSETQ. CDR3 sequence reads: CASSRAPAAEQFF. As DNA, the CDR3 is TGCGCCAGCAGCCGGGCCCCCGCGGCTGAGCAGTTCTTC.

The chain is built from TRBV7-9 and TRBJ2-3; 10 nucleotides line up with TRBD2. Germline loops: CDR1 SEHNR, CDR2 FQNEAQ (reference sequence). With 0 bases clipped from V and 7 bases from J, the junction kept 4 bases outside the gene matches. The CDR3 extends over 15 amino acids. CDR3 in amino acids: CASSLAAGGPNTQYF. CDR3 nucleotides: TGTGCCAGCAGCTTAGCAGCGGGGGGGCCGAATACGCAGTATTTT.

This clone came up a few times. The CDR3 loop reads CASSLRTGGPYGYTF. CDR3 DNA: TGTGCCAGCAGTCTGCGGACAGGGGGTCCCTATGGCTACACCTTC. The chain links TRBV6-5 to TRBJ1-2, with 10 bases lining up with TRBD1. V lost 5 bases to trimming and J lost 4 bases; unmatched junction nucleotides: 7. The CDR3 runs to 15 residues. The germline V gene encodes CDR1 MNHEY and CDR2 SVGAGI.

The chain carries TRBV11-2 and TRBJ2-7, with D possibly TRBD2 on 6 matching bases. This CDR3 comprises 16 residues. The germline V gene has CDR1 SGHAT and CDR2 FQNNGV. V was trimmed by 6 bases and J by 2 bases, leaving 20 bases between them. CDR3 amino acids: CASRIRGETEAYEQYF. The CDR3 nucleotides read TGTGCCAGCAGAATCCGCGGGGAGACAGAAGCCTACGAGCAGTACTTC.

The V gene is TRBV7-2, the J gene TRBJ1-5, with unresolved D. Germline CDR1 reads SGHTA; CDR2 reads FQGNSA. Trimming stripped 6 bases from V and 0 bases from J, with 9 bases between. This CDR3 is built from 14 residues. CDR3 loop: CASSSGVSNQPQHF. CDR3 nucleotides: TGTGCCAGCAGTAGTGGAGTTAGCAATCAGCCCCAGCATTTT. Looking up the rest from reference TRBV7-2 and TRBJ1-5 gives the full variable domain: GAGVSQSPSNKVTEKGKDVELRCDPISGHTALYWYRQSLGQGLEFLIYFQGNSAPDKSGLPSDRFSAERTGGSVSTLTIQRTQQEDSAVYLCASSSGVSNQPQHFGDGTRLSIL.

The chain carries TRBV20-1 and TRBJ2-3; D is uncertain. Germline CDR1 DFQATT, CDR2 SNEGSKA (reference sequence). Trimming left V 3 bases short and J 6 bases short, with 7 bases between. This CDR3 contains 11 residues. The CDR3 nucleotides are TGCAGTGCTAGCCTCCTGGATACGCAGTATTTT. This gives the protein CSASLLDTQYF.

V and J are TRBV6-6 and TRBJ2-7, with D unresolved. Germline V gene data show CDR1 as MNHNY and CDR2 as SVGAGI (reference sequence). Deletions cut 6 bases from V and 1 base from J, with 7 bases between. The CDR3 runs to 12 residues. The CDR3 DNA reads TGTGCCAGCAGCCCTCAGTCCTACGAGCAGTACTTC. Protein sequence: CASSPQSYEQYF.

The chain links TRBV30 to TRBJ1-6, with D hard to call. Germline V gene data show CDR1 as GTSNPN and CDR2 as SVGIG (reference sequence). V was trimmed by 2 bases and J by 7 bases, leaving 9 bases between them. The CDR3 consists of 13 residues. The CDR3 spells CAWSSQVNSPLHF. The CDR3 DNA follows: TGTGCCTGGAGTAGCCAGGTCAATTCACCCCTCCACTTT. Drawing the rest from reference TRBV30 and TRBJ1-6, the complete variable domain is SQTIHQWPATLVQPVGSPLSLECTVEGTSNPNLYWYRQAAGRGLQLLFYSVGIGQISSEVPQNLSASRPQDRQFILSSKKLLLSDSGFYLCAWSSQVNSPLHFGNGTRLTVT.

This chain joins TRBV30 and TRBJ2-2; D possibly corresponds to TRBD1 (5 bases). Trimming took off 1 base at V and 3 bases at J, with 12 bases between the two ends. Germline values: CDR1 GTSNPN, CDR2 SVGIG (reference sequence). The CDR3 is 15 amino acids. The CDR3 loop is CAWSGGKGYTGELFF. In DNA, the CDR3 is TGTGCCTGGAGTGGGGGCAAAGGGTACACCGGGGAGCTGTTTTTT.

The chain employs TRBV5-1 and TRBJ2-7; tentative D call: TRBD2 (5 bases). V shed 0 bases and J shed 3 bases, with 13 bases lying between them. Germline lookup yields CDR1 SGHRS and CDR2 YFSETQ. The CDR3 covers 15 residues. CDR3 amino acids: CASSLATSDLYEQYF. The CDR3 DNA follows: TGCGCCAGCAGCTTGGCCACTAGTGACCTCTACGAGCAGTACTTC.

V gene TRBV5-1 combines with J gene TRBJ2-1; 9 positions agree with TRBD1. V was clipped by 3 bases and J by 3 bases; unmatched bases: 4. This CDR3 region has 15 residues. The germline V gene has CDR1 SGHRS and CDR2 YFSETQ. This CDR3 is CASSSGQGNYNEQFF. The DNA of the CDR3 is TGCGCCAGCAGCTCGGGACAGGGCAACTACAATGAGCAGTTCTTC. The variable domain in full, completed from reference TRBV5-1 and TRBJ2-1, reads KAGVTQTPRYLIKTRGQQVTLSCSPISGHRSVSWYQQTPGQGLQFLFEYFSETQRNKGNFPGRFSGRQFSNSRSEMNVSTLELGDSALYLCASSSGQGNYNEQFFGPGTRLTVL.

This clone has a single count. The chain employs TRBV29-1 and TRBJ2-4; D gene unclear. The germline gives CDR1 SQVTM, CDR2 ANQGSEA. V was cut by 4 bases and J by 1 base, with 11 bases left in between. This CDR3 contains 14 residues. CDR3 in amino acids: CSVALLGAKNIQYF. The CDR3 region has the DNA TGCAGCGTTGCTCTTCTTGGGGCCAAAAACATTCAGTACTTC.

This rearrangement joins TRBV29-1 to TRBJ2-5, with D hard to call. CDR1 and CDR2 (germline): SQVTM, ANQGSEA. Trimming cost V 5 bases and J 0 bases, with 13 bases left between them. CDR3 length equals 14 residues. CDR3 protein: CSVTLQQYQETQYF. The CDR3, as DNA: TGCAGCGTTACGCTACAGCAGTACCAAGAGACCCAGTACTTC.

V is TRBV29-1 and J is TRBJ2-5; unclear D gene. Looked up from germline, CDR1 is SQVTM and CDR2 is ANQGSEA. The CDR3 contains 11 residues. The V end was cut by 4 bases, the J end by 4 bases, with 7 bases between. In DNA, the CDR3 is TGCAGCGTTGGACAACTAGAGACCCAGTACTTC. It codes for CSVGQLETQYF.

This sequence joins TRBV7-6 and TRBJ1-5, with 7 bases matching TRBD1. The CDR3 loop spans 17 amino acids. Unmatched junction bases numbered 15, after V lost 5 bases and J lost 5 bases. CDR1 and CDR2 from the germline V gene are SGHVS and FNYEAQ. CDR3 residues: CASSPRPRDSLYQPQHF. CDR3 coding DNA: TGTGCCAGCAGCCCCCGACCGAGGGACAGCCTCTATCAGCCCCAGCATTTT.

V and J are TRBV5-4 and TRBJ2-5, with TRBD1 identical over 9 bases. This CDR3 contains 13 residues. Losses at the gene ends were 3 bases for V and 4 bases for J; bases not matched to a gene: 1. CDR1 and CDR2 (germline): SGHNT, YYREEE (reference sequence). The chain's CDR3 is CASSSTGGETQYF. In nucleotides, the CDR3 is TGTGCCAGCAGCTCGACAGGGGGAGAGACCCAGTACTTC.

This clone occurred once. The same CDR3 is also encoded by other DNA sequences in this sample. This chain joins TRBV29-1 and TRBJ1-5; maybe TRBD1 (6 bases). Trimming took 6 bases from V and 2 from J, leaving 11 bases between them. CDR1 and CDR2 (germline): SQVTM, ANQGSEA. The CDR3 loop spans 13 amino acids. As DNA, the CDR3 is TGCAGCGTCGAGGGGGGTGGCAATCAGCCCCAGCATTTT. This encodes CSVEGGGNQPQHF.

The rearrangement uses TRBV4-3 and TRBJ2-7; D not certain. From germline, CDR1 is LGHNA and CDR2 YSLEER. V was pared by 1 base and J by 3 bases, with 7 bases between. The CDR3 extends over 13 amino acids. CDR3: CASSQAVFYEQYF. The CDR3 DNA is TGCGCCAGCAGCCAAGCAGTATTCTACGAGCAGTACTTC.

This clone was observed a handful of times. The genes are TRBV9 and TRBJ2-1, with unresolved D. This CDR3 is built from 14 residues. Between the trimmed V and J ends, which lost 0 bases and 10 bases, there was a span of 14 bases. Germline V gene lookup returns CDR1 SGDLS and CDR2 YYNGEE. CDR3 in amino acids: CASSVGLPDREQFF. As DNA, the CDR3 is TGTGCCAGCAGCGTAGGTCTGCCGGACCGGGAGCAGTTCTTC.

The V and J genes are TRBV5-1 and TRBJ2-7; 7 bases agree with TRBD1. V lost 5 bases and J lost 5; bases outside the gene matches: 7. The germline gives CDR1 SGHRS, CDR2 YFSETQ. This CDR3 comprises 13 residues. CDR3 residues: CASRATGANEQYF. As DNA, the CDR3 is TGCGCCAGCAGGGCCACAGGGGCGAACGAGCAGTACTTC.

The table lists this clone with a count of one. The chain carries TRBV6-6 and TRBJ1-1, with a weak D call TRBD1 (5 bases). Trimming pared 0 bases from V and 4 bases from J, leaving 12 bases between. In germline, CDR1 is MNHNY, CDR2 SVGAGI (reference sequence). CDR3 size: 15 residues. Here the CDR3 reads CASSYSRGRSTEAFF. In DNA, the CDR3 is TGTGCCAGCAGTTACTCAAGGGGTAGGAGCACTGAAGCTTTCTTT.

The rearrangement links TRBV23-1 to TRBJ1-2, with D uncertain. Being an ORF, TRBV23-1 has a function that is uncertain. CDR3 size: 17 residues. Trimming cost V 0 bases and J 7 bases, with 21 bases left between them. The CDR3 DNA is TGCGCCAGCAGTCAATCGGGCACTTCGCCGGGCATTTCTGGCTACACCTTC. It yields the protein CASSQSGTSPGISGYTF.

In regard to this clone: The sample holds other DNA sequences that translate to the same CDR3. The rearrangement joins TRBV5-6 to TRBJ2-7, with D uncertain. The germline V and J ends were trimmed by 0 bases and 2 bases, with 3 bases remaining between them. CDR3 length equals 12 residues. Germline loops: CDR1 SGHDT, CDR2 YYEEEE. In DNA form, the CDR3 reads TGTGCCAGCAGCTTGGCCCCCTACGAGCAGTACTTC. It encodes CASSLAPYEQYF.

This chain connects TRBV2 to TRBJ2-1; D might be TRBD1 or TRBD2, each matching 8 bases. Trimming cost V 11 bases and J 8 bases, with 22 bases left between them. Germline CDR1 and CDR2: SNHLY and FYNNEI. The CDR3 is 14 residues long. This chain's CDR3 is CACSGDRNTDEQFF. The CDR3 nucleotides read TGTGCCTGTAGCGGGGACAGGAATACAGATGAGCAGTTCTTC.

This sequence joins TRBV5-4 and TRBJ2-7; D may be TRBD2 (6 bases). CDR3 length: 13 amino acids. CDR1 is SGHNT and CDR2 is YYREEE in the germline V gene (reference sequence). Trimming took 5 bases from V and 5 from J, leaving 14 bases between them. The CDR3 DNA is TGTGCCAGCAGTCGACTAGGTTCCAACGAGCAGTACTTC. Amino acid sequence: CASSRLGSNEQYF.

This clone was picked up many times. The chain carries TRBV6-5 and TRBJ1-2; D call uncertain. CDR1 and CDR2 from the germline V gene are MNHEY and SVGAGI. The V end was cut by 4 bases, the J end by 2 bases, with 8 bases between. The CDR3 is made up of 13 amino acids. The CDR3 region has the DNA TGTGCCAGCAGTTGGGCGGGGAACTATGGCTACACCTTC. Its protein is CASSWAGNYGYTF.

V and J are TRBV4-2 and TRBJ2-7; 8 bases agree with TRBD1. The V gene's germline CDR1 is LGHNA and CDR2 YNFKEQ. This CDR3 region has 16 residues. V shed 1 base and J 2 bases; nucleotides not matched to a gene: 7. CDR3 in amino acids: CASSQVSRTGTYEQYF. The DNA of the CDR3 is TGTGCCAGCAGCCAAGTTAGTAGGACAGGGACCTACGAGCAGTACTTC.